Described below is a single T cell receptor beta chain sequence and its context. Its antigen is currently unknown. PCR employed 60 Vbeta and 13 Jbeta primers. Original processing methods: Approximately 9.9 million shared chains were among the 60 million to 80 million unique TCR beta chains that a later analysis counted. Using immunoSEQ multiplex PCR, the repertoire was profiled, and TCRdb retains in-frame clones only, with some absent. V and J calls and clone size are copied from that table; D and trimming were computed from the DNA. The sample lists 130,000 or so clones, around 80% seen once, with around 1.5% in the top ten. The data belong to a study of cytomegalovirus exposure and HLA in healthy donors. About the research overall: For the approximately 410 genotyped donors, approximately 82% fell within the Caucasian-associated ancestry cluster. Study conclusions and caveats: Most of the TCR beta V segments (in an earlier analysis) were productive either about 90% or about 30% of the time.

Looked up from germline, CDR1 is SEHNR and CDR2 is FQNEAQ (reference sequence). Between the trimmed V and J ends, which lost 1 base and 7 bases, there was a span of 8 bases. CDR3 size: 13 residues. Donors consisted of healthy bone marrow donors. This chain uses TRBV7-9 with TRBJ1-5; the D is unclear. This sequence originates from a woman younger than 30 in good health and CMV-seronegative. Sequencing was carried out using PBMCs. Here the CDR3 DNA reads TGTGCCAGCAGCTTAGGGAGGGAACAGCCCCAGCATTTT. This codes for CASSLGREQPQHF.